This TCR beta chain was captured by sequencing in a study of siplizumab effects on memory and regulatory T cells. Study-level findings and limits: Naive T cells seemed more diverse than memory cells and seemed major alloresponse contributors. Alloreactive clones mapping to unstimulated subsets formed only a minor fraction.

Method: immunoSEQ multiplex PCR; TCRdb's copy keeps in-frame clones and lacks some. The sample carries some 100,000 clones, 95% to 97% recorded once. V shed 3 bases and J 1 base; nucleotides not matched to a gene: 2. There are 15 residues in the CDR3. The V gene's germline CDR1 is SNHLY and CDR2 FYNNEI. This clone appeared a single time. The antigen is unknown. Sequenced material: naive CD4+ T cells sorted from blood. V usage is TRBV2 and J usage is TRBJ1-5, with 8 bases lining up with TRBD1. This clonotype originated in a human donor in good health. CDR3 residues: CASSDQGASNQPQHF. In DNA form, the CDR3 reads TGTGCCAGCAGTGACCAGGGGGCGAGCAATCAGCCCCAGCATTTT.